The 11 T cell receptor beta chains below were found in one sample sequenced in a study of cytomegalovirus exposure and HLA in healthy donors. The PCR was carried out with 60 Vbeta primers and 13 Jbeta primers. The assay was immunoSEQ multiplex PCR, and TCRdb's table has in-frame clones only and misses some. The data contain about 130,000 clones, 77% of them singletons. Specimen: PBMCs. These receptor sequences come from a male donor in good health and CMV-seropositive.

This chain links TRBV10-3 with TRBJ1-3, with 7 bases aligning to TRBD1. Germline V lookup: CDR1 ENHRY, CDR2 SYGVKD. V trimming: 8 bases; J trimming: 1 base; junction bases outside the gene matches: 8. The CDR3 sequence is 15 residues long. CDR3 sequence reads: CAIGTDRESGNTIYF. The CDR3 DNA is TGTGCCATCGGAACAGACAGGGAGTCTGGAAACACCATATATTTT.

As for this clone: A junction end diverges from the germline sequence, so it may reflect a read error. The chain joins TRBV28 to TRBJ2-6; 9 positions agree with TRBD1. Looked up from germline, CDR1 is MDHEN and CDR2 is SYDVKM. This CDR3 is built from 17 residues. DNA for the CDR3: TGTGCCAGCAGTTTGTTACAGGGGGCGGGTGGGGCCAACGGCCTGACTTTC. It encodes CASSLLQGAGGANGLTF.

The chain uses TRBV7-8 and TRBJ2-1; 8 bases match TRBD2. CDR1 is SGHVS, CDR2 FQNEAQ, per germline. The CDR3 has 19 amino acids. After removal of 1 base from V and 0 bases from J, the junction contained 11 bases not matched to a gene. DNA for the CDR3: TGTGCCAGCAGCTTAGTCGGCGGGGGGACACCCGTCTCCTACAATGAGCAGTTCTTC. The encoded protein is CASSLVGGGTPVSYNEQFF.

The CDR3 sequence is CASSPQGYEQYF. CDR3 bases: TGTGCCAGCAGCCCACAGGGTTACGAGCAGTACTTC. The chain links TRBV6-5 to TRBJ2-7; D possibly corresponds to TRBD1 (6 bases). Germline CDR1 and CDR2: MNHEY and SVGAGI. The ends were cut back, 6 bases at V and 4 bases at J, with 10 bases in the middle. The CDR3 is made up of 12 amino acids.

This clone was seen a few times. The chain carries TRBV5-4 and TRBJ1-1, with 10 bases that match TRBD1. Trimming removed 3 bases from V and 8 bases from J; junction bases left unmatched: 22. The CDR3 is 19 amino acids. Germline assignment: CDR1 SGHNT and CDR2 YYREEE (reference sequence). CDR3: CASSSNKRQGAQNGLEAFF. As DNA, the CDR3 is TGTGCCAGCAGCTCCAATAAAAGACAGGGGGCGCAGAACGGCCTGGAAGCTTTCTTT.

In this sample, this clone turned up a few times. The V and J genes are TRBV18 and TRBJ2-3; 11 bases agree with TRBD2. This CDR3 has 18 residues. The V segment lost 3 bases and the J segment 4 bases; nucleotides outside the gene matches: 12. Germline CDR1 is KGHSH and CDR2 is LQKENI. The CDR3 loop is CASSPIPLAGEVSDTQYF. The CDR3 DNA reads as TGTGCCAGCTCACCTATCCCACTAGCGGGGGAAGTATCAGATACGCAGTATTTT. Combining the CDR3 with reference TRBV18 and TRBJ2-3 gives the whole variable domain NAGVMQNPRHLVRRRGQEARLRCSPMKGHSHVYWYRQLPEEGLKFMVYLQKENIIDESGMPKERFSAEFPKEGPSILRIQQVVRGDSAAYFCASSPIPLAGEVSDTQYFGPGTRLTVL.

V gene TRBV5-1 combines with J gene TRBJ1-6; 11 nucleotides match TRBD1. After removal of 4 bases from V and 5 bases from J, the junction contained 8 bases not matched to a gene. Germline assignment: CDR1 SGHRS and CDR2 YFSETQ. The CDR3 is made up of 17 amino acids. Here the CDR3 reads CASSPGTGGFDNSPLHF. As DNA, the CDR3 is TGCGCCAGCAGCCCCGGGACAGGGGGATTCGATAATTCACCCCTCCACTTT.

The rearrangement uses TRBV29-1 and TRBJ2-7, with D unclear. The V and J ends lost 4 bases and 4 bases respectively, with 5 bases between them. The CDR3 loop spans 10 amino acids. Per germline, CDR1 SQVTM and CDR2 ANQGSEA. The CDR3 sequence: CSVVTYEQYF. The CDR3 region has the DNA TGCAGCGTTGTGACTTACGAGCAGTACTTC.

The genes are TRBV5-4 and TRBJ2-1, with D perhaps matching TRBD1 (6 bases). The CDR3 is 15 residues long. Germline CDR1 is SGHNT and CDR2 is YYREEE (reference sequence). V dropped 3 bases and J dropped 0 bases, with 10 bases sitting between them. The CDR3, as DNA: TGTGCCAGCAGCTCGGGACAAGTCTCCTACAATGAGCAGTTCTTC. This gives the protein CASSSGQVSYNEQFF.

A single count supports this clone. The J gene is TRBJ1-1, the V gene TRBV2, with TRBD1 identical over 7 bases. CDR1 SNHLY and CDR2 FYNNEI come from the germline V gene. The junction had 1 base not matched to a gene; V was cut back by 3 bases and J by 6 bases. The CDR3 consists of 12 residues. In DNA form, the CDR3 reads TGTGCCAGCAGTGACAGGGGGGCTGAAGCTTTCTTT. Translated, it gives CASSDRGAEAFF.

V gene TRBV27 combines with J gene TRBJ2-1; TRBD1 aligns across 10 bases. The CDR3 length is 19 residues. V shed 4 bases, J shed 7 bases, and the junction held 19 bases outside the gene matches. The germline gives CDR1 MNHEY, CDR2 SMNVEV (reference sequence). CDR3 protein: CASSSYNPGTGATRNEQFF. CDR3 DNA: TGTGCCAGCAGTTCTTACAACCCCGGGACAGGGGCCACGAGGAATGAGCAGTTCTTC.